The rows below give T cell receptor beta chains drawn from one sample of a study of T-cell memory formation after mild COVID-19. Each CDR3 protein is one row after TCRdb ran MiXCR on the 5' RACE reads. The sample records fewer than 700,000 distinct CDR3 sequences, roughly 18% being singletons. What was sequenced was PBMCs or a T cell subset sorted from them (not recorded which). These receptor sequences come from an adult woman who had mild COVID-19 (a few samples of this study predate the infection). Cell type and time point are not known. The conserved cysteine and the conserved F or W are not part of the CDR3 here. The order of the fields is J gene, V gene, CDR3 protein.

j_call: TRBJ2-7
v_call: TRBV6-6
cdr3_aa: ASSFRQGGGSYEQY

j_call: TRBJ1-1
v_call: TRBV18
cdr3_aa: AGRQPQGIAF

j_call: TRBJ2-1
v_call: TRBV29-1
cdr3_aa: SVDMWERYNNEQF

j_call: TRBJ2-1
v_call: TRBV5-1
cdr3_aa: ASSLVQGEGNEQF

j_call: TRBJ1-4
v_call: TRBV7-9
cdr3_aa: ASSSTGTGWIGYEKLF

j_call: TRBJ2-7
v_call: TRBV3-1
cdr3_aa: ASSSLGPDEQY

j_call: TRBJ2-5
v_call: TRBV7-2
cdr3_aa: ASSPGTGEETQY

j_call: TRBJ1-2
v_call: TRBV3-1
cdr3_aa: ASSPGDYGGYT

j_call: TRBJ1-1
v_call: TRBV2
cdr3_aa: ASSETAGIMAEAF

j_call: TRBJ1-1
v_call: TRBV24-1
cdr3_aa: ATSAGPEAF

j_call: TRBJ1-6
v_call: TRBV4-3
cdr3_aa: ASSQDQDSPLH

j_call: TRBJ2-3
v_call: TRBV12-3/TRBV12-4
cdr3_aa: ASTPGDRAKTDTQY

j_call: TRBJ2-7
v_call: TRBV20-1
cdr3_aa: SASEHPSEQY

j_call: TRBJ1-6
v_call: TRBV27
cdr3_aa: ASSDNGGGNSPLH

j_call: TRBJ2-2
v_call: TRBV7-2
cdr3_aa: ASSHHSGVARTGELF

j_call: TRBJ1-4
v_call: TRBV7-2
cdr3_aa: ASSYAAGQGSKLF

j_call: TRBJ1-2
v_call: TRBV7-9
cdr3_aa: ASSSEIYGYT

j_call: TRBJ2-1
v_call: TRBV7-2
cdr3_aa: ASSAGLAGILNEQF

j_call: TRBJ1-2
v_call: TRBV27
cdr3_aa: ASSFGPTHGYT

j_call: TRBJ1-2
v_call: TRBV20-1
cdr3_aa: SARDYGGGRGYGYT

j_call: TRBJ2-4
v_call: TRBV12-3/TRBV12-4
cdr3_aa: ASSLAGGMAKNIQY

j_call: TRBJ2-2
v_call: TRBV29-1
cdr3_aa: SVVSAGELF

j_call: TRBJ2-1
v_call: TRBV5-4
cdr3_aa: ASSPTPGDEQF

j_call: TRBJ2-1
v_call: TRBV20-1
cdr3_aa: SARDSGTLKGEQF

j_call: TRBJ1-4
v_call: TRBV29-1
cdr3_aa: SAGPPEEKLF

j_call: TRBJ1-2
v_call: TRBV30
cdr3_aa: AWRGNYGYT

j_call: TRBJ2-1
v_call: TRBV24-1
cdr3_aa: ATSDLVRGSDNEQF

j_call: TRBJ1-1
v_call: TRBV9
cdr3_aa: ASSVDPGDTEAF

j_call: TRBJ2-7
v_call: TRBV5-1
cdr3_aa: ASSASFYEQY

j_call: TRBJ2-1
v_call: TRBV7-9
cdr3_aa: ASSLWHGDEQF

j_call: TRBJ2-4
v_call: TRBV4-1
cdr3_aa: ASSRLGEENIQY

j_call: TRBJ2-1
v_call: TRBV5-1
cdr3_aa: ASSEGLAGGNEQF

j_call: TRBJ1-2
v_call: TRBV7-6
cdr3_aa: ASSLAQGSEGYT

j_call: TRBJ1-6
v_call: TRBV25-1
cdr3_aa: ASSELGRGFYNSPLH

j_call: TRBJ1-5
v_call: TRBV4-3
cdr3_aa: ASSQNLNQPQH

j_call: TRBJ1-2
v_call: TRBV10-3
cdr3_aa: AISEADRVKGYT

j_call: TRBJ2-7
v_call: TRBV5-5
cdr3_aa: ASSLDRIGQY

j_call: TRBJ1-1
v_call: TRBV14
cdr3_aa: ASSQEGQWDTEAF

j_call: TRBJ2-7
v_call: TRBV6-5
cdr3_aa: ASSFGQGSTYEQY

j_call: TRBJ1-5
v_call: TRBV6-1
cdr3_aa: ASSEPAGWGPQH

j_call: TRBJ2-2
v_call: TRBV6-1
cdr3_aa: ASSENRGNTGELF

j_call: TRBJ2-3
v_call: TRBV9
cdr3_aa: ASSVYRGLQY

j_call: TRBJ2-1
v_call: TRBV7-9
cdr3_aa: ASSLLVRGNEQF

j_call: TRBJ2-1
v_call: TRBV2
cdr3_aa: ASSVKVDVQF

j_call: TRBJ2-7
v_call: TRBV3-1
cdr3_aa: ASSHPSGGGDEQY

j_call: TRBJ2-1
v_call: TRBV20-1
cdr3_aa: SARDTLAGGNEQF

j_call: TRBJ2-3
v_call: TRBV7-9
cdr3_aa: ASSFPRRGTPTDTQY

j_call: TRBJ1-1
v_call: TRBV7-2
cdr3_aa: ASSSSPGQGTEAF

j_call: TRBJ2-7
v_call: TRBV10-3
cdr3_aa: AIGGGAGKNYEQY

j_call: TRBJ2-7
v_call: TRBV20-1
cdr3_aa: SARDSANSYEQY

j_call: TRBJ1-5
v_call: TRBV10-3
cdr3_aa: AISEQGQGNQPQH

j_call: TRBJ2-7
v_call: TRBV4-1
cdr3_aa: ASSQEPSGHEQY